This T cell receptor (beta chain) was recovered during a study of T cells in Graves' hyperthyroidism and ophthalmopathy. The CDR3 consists of 17 residues. With 6 bases clipped from V and 9 bases from J, the junction kept 11 bases outside the gene matches. Study-wide points: The model identified upcoming ophthalmopathy a median approximately six months ahead of onset. Stable hyperthyroidism was told apart from ophthalmopathy by a model built on 13 V-J features.

RNA transcripts yielded amplified TCR beta CDR3 regions. HTBI primers drove first-round RT-PCR of the TCR CDR3. MiXCR, applied by TCRdb to the multiplex PCR reads, yields one record per CDR3 protein. The sample has around 370,000 distinct CDR3 sequences, 15% to 20% seen once. As for this clonotype: Its antigen remains unknown.

The V call is TRBV12-3 or TRBV12-4, the J call TRBJ2-1; 16 bases fit TRBD2. The TCR originated in a man aged 18 to 29 with Graves' ophthalmopathy. Sample: blood. The CDR3, as DNA: TGTGCCAGCAGATTTACCGGGACTAGCGGGGGGGTGTTTGAGCAGTTCTTC. It is translated as CASRFTGTSGGVFEQFF.